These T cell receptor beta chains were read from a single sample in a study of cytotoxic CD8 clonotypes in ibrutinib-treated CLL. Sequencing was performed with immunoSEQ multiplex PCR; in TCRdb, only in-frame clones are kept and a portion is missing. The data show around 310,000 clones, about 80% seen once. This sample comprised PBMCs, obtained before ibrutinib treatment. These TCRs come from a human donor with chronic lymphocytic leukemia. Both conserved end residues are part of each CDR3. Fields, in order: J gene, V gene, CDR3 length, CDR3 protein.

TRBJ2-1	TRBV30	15	CAWTRAGGSYNEQFF
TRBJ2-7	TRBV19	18	CASSISPPSRLAGYEQYF
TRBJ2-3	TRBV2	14	CATRTETGTDTQYF
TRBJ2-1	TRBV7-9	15	CASSPIGSRYNEQFF
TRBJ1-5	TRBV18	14	CASSPRAGPQPQHF
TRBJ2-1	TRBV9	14	CASSVVSPANEQFF
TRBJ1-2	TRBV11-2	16	CASSPPNVGTVYGYTF
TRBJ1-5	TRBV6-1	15	CASSEAGRSNQPQHF
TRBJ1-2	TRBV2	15	CASSDKRTSNYGYTF
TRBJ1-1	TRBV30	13	CAWSRDTQRGAFF
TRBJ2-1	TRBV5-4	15	CASSFTGLGYNEQFF
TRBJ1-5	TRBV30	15	CAWSVRVGGVKPQHF
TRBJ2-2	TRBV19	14	CASRLAGVTGELFF
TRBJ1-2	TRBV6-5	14	CASLGQGVDYGYTF
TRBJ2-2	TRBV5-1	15	CASSLRGRPDGELFF
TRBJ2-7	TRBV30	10	CAWGLPEQYF
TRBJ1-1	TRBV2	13	CASRKTGVTEAFF
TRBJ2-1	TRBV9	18	CASSAPRAGTSPYNEQFF
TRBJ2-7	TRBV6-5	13	CASSQYLGREQYF
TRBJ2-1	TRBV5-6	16	CASSFGLRAGGNEQFF
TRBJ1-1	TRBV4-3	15	CASSQDNRGDTEAFF
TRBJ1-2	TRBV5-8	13	CASKSTGNYGYTF
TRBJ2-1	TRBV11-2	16	CASSFSLAGVYNEQFF
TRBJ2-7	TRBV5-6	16	CASSLGTGGSSYEQYF
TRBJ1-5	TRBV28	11	CASSGFQPQHF
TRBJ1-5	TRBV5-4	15	CASSAGGDSNQPQHF
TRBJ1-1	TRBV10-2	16	CASSDLGGGLNTEAFF
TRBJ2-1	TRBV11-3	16	CASSDKIAGGMARQFF
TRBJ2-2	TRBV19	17	CASSSGTSGRFTGELFF
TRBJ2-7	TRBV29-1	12	CSVVPGSGEQYF
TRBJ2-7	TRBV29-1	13	CSVPGQAVGEQYF
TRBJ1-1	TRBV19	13	CASRDRGTTEAFF
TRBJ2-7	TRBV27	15	CASSFYPFSSYEQYF
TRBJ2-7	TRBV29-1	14	CSARRGGASYEQYF
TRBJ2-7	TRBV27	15	CASSPTHGIGYEQYF
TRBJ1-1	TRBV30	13	CAAKQGAHPEAFF
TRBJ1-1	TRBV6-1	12	CASSERQVEAFF
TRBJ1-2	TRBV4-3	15	CASSPSGTGPYGYTF
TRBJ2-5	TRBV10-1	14	CASTEGGGGGTQYF
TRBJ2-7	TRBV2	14	CASSESGTGREQYF
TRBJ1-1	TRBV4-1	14	CASSQEGQYTEAFF
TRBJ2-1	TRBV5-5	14	CASSLRLAGAAKFF
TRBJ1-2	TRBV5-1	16	CASTTGDHLANYGYTF
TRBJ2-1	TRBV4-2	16	CASSQEAASGSNEQFF
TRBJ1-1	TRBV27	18	CASSFYPQGRTFGTEAFF
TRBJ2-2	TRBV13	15	CASSLDHSNTGELFF
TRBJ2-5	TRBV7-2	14	CASSSGTLSETQYF
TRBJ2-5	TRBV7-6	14	CASSLEVAGETQYF
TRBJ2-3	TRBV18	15	CASSPYDPSADTQYF
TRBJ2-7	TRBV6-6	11	CASSYAYEQYF
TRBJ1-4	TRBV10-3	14	CATTPGQHNEKLFF